This T cell receptor beta chain was identified during a study of CD8+ T cells in alopecia areata. The overall study: Each day, treated patients took oral tofacitinib twice, at 5 to 10 mg per dose. Findings and caveats of the study: Persistence in scalp and blood during tofacitinib was observed for many expanded lesional clones.

Treatment noted: oral pan-JAK inhibitor, 5-10 mg twice daily. Germline CDR1 reads MGHDK; CDR2 reads SYGVNS. CDR3 length equals 14 residues. V shed 1 base and J shed 2 bases, with 9 bases lying between them. A word on this clone: Its antigen remains unidentified.

Extracted RNA was reverse transcribed into cDNA, the sequencing template. Profiling relied on immunoSEQ multiplex PCR, and the TCRdb table lists in-frame clones only, not all of them. The table records some 180,000 clones, roughly 50% of them present only once. This material consisted of CD8+ T cells sorted from blood, taken at week 24, from a patient treated with tofacitinib. The clonotype was recovered from a human donor with alopecia areata. This sequence joins TRBV25-1 and TRBJ2-7; a possible D gene is TRBD2 (7 bases). For the CDR3, the DNA is TGTGCCAGCAGTGAATCGGGGGGCACCTACGAGCAGTACTTC. Translated, it gives CASSESGGTYEQYF.